These T cell receptor beta chains were read from a single sample in a study of blood T cell repertoires in COVID-19. Sequenced by immunoSEQ multiplex PCR; TCRdb stores in-frame clones only, minus some. The sample lists about 160,000 clones; roughly 86% were seen once. Material: peripheral blood. The receptor set was obtained from a woman aged 55-69 years who had recovered from COVID-19. CDR3s include the opening cysteine and the closing phenylalanine or tryptophan. The order of the fields is D gene, J gene, clone size, V gene, CDR3 protein, CDR3 DNA. A D gene is named only where the DNA matches it firmly. Size values are once, few and many counts, or a class for expanded clones, and some rows have none.

TRBD1 TRBJ1-5 - TRBV27 CASSSGQTNSNQPQHF TGTGCCAGCAGTTCGGGACAGACAAATAGCAATCAGCCCCAGCATTTT
TRBD1 TRBJ1-2 - TRBV5-5 CASSPSPGQGYGYTF TGTGCCAGCAGCCCATCCCCGGGACAGGGCTATGGCTACACCTTC
TRBD1 TRBJ1-4 - TRBV27 CASSSLGTGLEKLFF TGTGCCAGCAGTTCCCTCGGGACAGGGCTTGAAAAACTGTTTTTT
TRBD1 TRBJ2-7 - TRBV23-1 CASSSHLQGTPYEQYF TGCGCCAGCAGTAGCCACCTACAGGGGACACCCTACGAGCAGTACTTC
- TRBJ2-5 - TRBV29-1 CSAKEYQETQYF TGCAGCGCCAAGGAGTACCAAGAGACCCAGTACTTC
TRBD1 TRBJ1-1 - TRBV20-1 CSASGTGIIQAFF TGCAGTGCTAGTGGGACAGGGATTATACAGGCTTTCTTT
- TRBJ1-5 - TRBV18 CASSPDQAWDQPQHF TGTGCCAGCTCACCAGACCAAGCGTGGGATCAGCCCCAGCATTTT
- TRBJ2-1 once TRBV11-2 CASSYDNLGEQFF TGTGCCAGCAGCTACGACAATTTGGGTGAGCAGTTCTTC
TRBD1 TRBJ1-5 - TRBV4-1 CASSHVGQGVQPQHF TGCGCCAGCAGCCATGTTGGACAGGGGGTTCAGCCCCAGCATTTT
TRBD1 TRBJ2-7 - TRBV29-1 CSVRYPGQGVSYEQYF TGCAGCGTTAGGTACCCGGGACAGGGAGTCTCCTACGAGCAGTACTTC
TRBD1 TRBJ1-2 - TRBV6-5 CASRGQDFGYGYTF TGTGCCAGCAGGGGACAGGATTTTGGCTATGGCTACACCTTC
TRBD1 TRBJ1-5 - TRBV28 CASSFPGQLQPQHF TGTGCCAGCAGTTTCCCGGGACAGTTACAGCCCCAGCATTTT
TRBD1 TRBJ2-7 - TRBV6-6 CASSSIPGQGAYEQYF TGTGCCAGCAGCTCCATTCCGGGACAGGGGGCCTACGAGCAGTACTTC
TRBD2 TRBJ2-3 - TRBV5-1 CASSLALAGGLSSTDTQYF TGCGCCAGCAGCTTGGCTCTAGCGGGGGGGCTTTCAAGCACAGATACGCAGTATTTT
TRBD2 TRBJ2-2 - TRBV4-2 CASSQVLAGGDTGELFF TGTGCCAGCAGCCAGGTCCTAGCGGGGGGGGACACCGGGGAGCTGTTTTTT
- TRBJ2-3 - TRBV11-3 CASSLNGGTDTQYF TGTGCCAGCAGCTTAAATGGAGGCACAGATACGCAGTATTTT
- TRBJ1-1 - TRBV12-3/TRBV12-4 CASGRGAGTEAFF TGTGCCAGTGGTCGGGGGGCCGGCACTGAAGCTTTCTTT
- TRBJ2-7 - TRBV30 CACPGKGSYEQYF TGTGCCTGTCCAGGGAAGGGCTCCTACGAGCAGTACTTC
- TRBJ2-3 - TRBV27 CASSPKAGAHTDTQYF TGTGCCAGCAGCCCTAAAGCGGGCGCACACACAGATACGCAGTATTTT
TRBD2 TRBJ2-3 once TRBV24-1 CATSGTLAGGTDTQYF TGTGCCACCAGTGGGACTCTAGCGGGGGGCACAGATACGCAGTATTTT
- TRBJ1-5 - TRBV6-2/TRBV6-3 CASSSGQLEGQPQHF TGTGCCAGCAGTTCGGGACAACTTGAAGGGCAGCCCCAGCATTTT
TRBD1 TRBJ1-5 - TRBV19 CASSILWTGNNQPQHF TGTGCCAGTAGTATATTATGGACAGGGAATAATCAGCCCCAGCATTTT
- TRBJ1-2 - TRBV5-6 CASSRQLINYGYTF TGTGCCAGCAGCCGACAGCTCATTAACTATGGCTACACCTTC
- TRBJ1-2 - TRBV9 CASSKLGGNYGYTF TGTGCCAGCAGCAAATTAGGAGGGAACTATGGCTACACCTTC
TRBD1 TRBJ1-1 - TRBV5-1 CASSFTGGVTEAFF TGCGCCAGCAGCTTCACAGGGGGCGTCACTGAAGCTTTCTTT
TRBD1 TRBJ2-3 - TRBV9 CASSVRFGTGGADTQYF TGTGCCAGCAGCGTCAGGTTTGGGACAGGGGGCGCGGATACGCAGTATTTT
TRBD1 TRBJ1-1 - TRBV2 CASIDREGAEAFF TGTGCCAGCATAGACAGGGAAGGCGCTGAAGCTTTCTTT
- TRBJ1-4 - TRBV19 CASGGQSNEKLFF TGTGCCAGTGGAGGACAGTCTAATGAAAAACTGTTTTTT